The clone carrying this TCR beta chain was counted once. Its antigen is not known. Blood got drawn at baseline, again on cycle 4 day 1, and then on cycle 7 day 1. The data are from a study of OX40 agonist ivuxolimab in advanced cancers. For the study at large: Across the patients, intravenous ivuxolimab was delivered every 2 weeks at 0.01 to 10 mg/kg. Three patients responded partially, comprising one with hepatocellular carcinoma and two with cutaneous melanoma.

Only in-frame clones appear in the TCRdb table, and some are missing; sequencing was by immunoSEQ multiplex PCR. The sample includes some 66,000 clones, around 87% seen only once; the top ten take 0.38%. Study outcomes and limitations: At 0.1-3.0 mg/kg, partial responders had clonal expansion among the lowest observed.

CDR1 and CDR2 from the germline V gene are SGHTA and FQGNSA. The ends were cut back, 2 bases at V and 6 bases at J, with 3 bases in the middle. The CDR3 extends over 11 amino acids. This TCR was sampled from an adult with an advanced solid tumor such as melanoma, head and neck, liver or kidney cancer. The sample consisted of CD4+ or CD8+ T cells sorted from blood, taken in a trial of the OX40 agonist ivuxolimab. This rearrangement joins TRBV7-2 to TRBJ2-3; D is unclear. CDR3 nucleotides: TGTGCCAGCAGCTTACGGGATACGCAGTATTTT. This sequence encodes CASSLRDTQYF.